Each of the 18 T cell receptor beta chains below was sequenced from the same sample in a study of response to subunit inactivated influenza vaccine. TCRdb reprocessed the RT-PCR reads with MiXCR, giving one entry per CDR3 protein. The sample includes some 550,000 distinct CDR3 sequences, roughly 23% of them seen just once. These data also featured in a second study, about T cells expressing NK-cell markers. As that study records: For TCR beta, cDNA was produced by 5'RACE template switching with UMIs.

Sequenced material: CD4+ T cells sorted from PBMCs, taken about 12 days after vaccination. The receptor source for this set is a man aged 50 to 59 who received an inactivated influenza vaccine.

The chain carries TRBV5-1 and TRBJ2-3; TRBD2 matches at 9 bases. V shed 2 bases, J shed 2 bases, and the junction held 3 bases outside the gene matches. The CDR3 contains 15 residues. CDR1 and CDR2 (germline): SGHRS, YFSETQ. Here the CDR3 reads CASSFRLADTDTQYF. The CDR3 DNA is TGCGCCAGCAGCTTTAGACTAGCGGACACAGATACGCAGTATTTT. The variable domain in full, with the rest retrieved from reference TRBV5-1 and TRBJ2-3, is KAGVTQTPRYLIKTRGQQVTLSCSPISGHRSVSWYQQTPGQGLQFLFEYFSETQRNKGNFPGRFSGRQFSNSRSEMNVSTLELGDSALYLCASSFRLADTDTQYFGPGTRLTVL.

The sample holds a few counts of this clonotype. The rearrangement joins TRBV12-3 or TRBV12-4 to TRBJ1-1; D is ambiguous. CDR3 length equals 16 residues. V lost 1 base and J lost 1, with 13 bases in between. The CDR3 nucleotides are TGTGCCAGCAGTTTAGGGGTGGGCCGCAAGAACACTGAAGCTTTCTTT. Its protein product is CASSLGVGRKNTEAFF.

The chain recombines TRBV29-1 with TRBJ2-3; D gene unclear. Germline V gene lookup returns CDR1 SQVTM and CDR2 ANQGSEA. This CDR3 region has 13 residues. V lost 2 bases to trimming and J lost 2 bases, with 8 bases between them. The CDR3 loop is CSVESALTDTQYF. The CDR3 DNA reads as TGCAGCGTTGAATCCGCCCTCACAGATACGCAGTATTTT.

This clonotype was counted only a few times. The rearrangement links TRBV5-1 to TRBJ2-5; D is ambiguous. There are 17 residues in the CDR3. V lost 4 bases and J 2 bases, leaving 21 bases between the germline ends. Germline V lookup: CDR1 SGHRS, CDR2 YFSETQ. CDR3: CASSAKWETKRQETQYF. The CDR3 DNA sequence: TGCGCCAGCAGCGCGAAGTGGGAAACCAAACGACAAGAGACCCAGTACTTC.

This clonotype was seen many times. The chain employs TRBV20-1 and TRBJ2-1; the D gene is possibly TRBD2 (5 bases). The CDR3 runs to 13 residues. Trimming left V 4 bases short and J 5 bases short, with 12 bases between. Germline V gene sequence: CDR1 DFQATT, CDR2 SNEGSKA (reference sequence). Here the CDR3 reads CSAKEDSDNEQFF. In DNA form, the CDR3 reads TGCAGTGCTAAGGAGGACTCAGACAATGAGCAGTTCTTC.

V is TRBV7-6 and J is TRBJ1-6; 11 bases are a match to TRBD1. The CDR3 is made up of 15 amino acids. V was clipped by 5 bases and J by 9 bases; unmatched bases: 6. CDR1 SGHVS and CDR2 FNYEAQ come from the germline V gene. DNA for the CDR3: TGTGCCAGCAGCGTTTCCGGGACAGGGGGTTCACCCCTCCACTTT. Protein product: CASSVSGTGGSPLHF.

The chain is built from TRBV5-1 and TRBJ2-5, with 8 bases aligning to TRBD1. The V segment lost 5 bases and the J segment 1 base; nucleotides outside the gene matches: 13. This CDR3 region has 17 residues. Germline CDR1 is SGHRS and CDR2 is YFSETQ. CDR3 DNA sequence: TGCGCCAGCAGACTGGGACAGGTCTCCGGGGGCCAAGAGACCCAGTACTTC. Translation gives CASRLGQVSGGQETQYF.

This clonotype was seen a handful of times. V and J are TRBV28 and TRBJ1-5, with 10 bases aligning to TRBD1. The V gene end was trimmed by 6 bases and the J gene end by 4 bases; junction bases not matched to a gene: 9. Germline CDR1 MDHEN, CDR2 SYDVKM. There are 16 residues in the CDR3. The CDR3 region has the DNA TGTGCCAGCAGCCCCTGGGACAGGGGTCAAAATCAGCCCCAGCATTTT. As protein: CASSPWDRGQNQPQHF.

This clonotype was counted only a few times. V and J are TRBV29-1 and TRBJ2-1; no definite D call. There are 11 residues in the CDR3. The germline V gene has CDR1 SQVTM and CDR2 ANQGSEA. V gave up 2 bases and J gave up 2 bases, with 1 base separating them. CDR3 protein: CSVEPYNEQFF. The DNA of the CDR3 is TGCAGCGTTGAACCCTACAATGAGCAGTTCTTC.

The chain uses TRBV6-1 and TRBJ1-1, with D unclear. The V and J ends lost 6 bases and 1 base respectively, with 18 bases between them. CDR1 is MNHNS and CDR2 is SASEGT in the germline V gene. The CDR3 runs 16 residues. The CDR3 DNA follows: TGTGCCAGCAGCTCTATAGGTGGAGCGAGGAACACTGAAGCTTTCTTT. This translates into CASSSIGGARNTEAFF.

The gene calls are TRBV4-3 and TRBJ1-5, with D hard to call. This CDR3 is 13 amino acids long. Germline CDR1 reads LGHNA; CDR2 reads YSLEER. Between the trimmed V and J ends, which lost 4 bases and 8 bases, there was a span of 12 bases. The CDR3: CASSLSWQEPQHF. CDR3 in DNA: TGCGCCAGCAGCCTCTCCTGGCAAGAGCCCCAGCATTTT.

This clonotype has only a few counts. V and J are TRBV5-1 and TRBJ2-7; the match to TRBD2 covers 14 bases. J gave up 2 bases and V 4 bases, and 8 bases lay outside the gene matches. The CDR3 is 17 amino acids. Per the germline V gene, CDR1 is SGHRS and CDR2 is YFSETQ. The CDR3 loop is CASSTGTSGRAAYEQYF. In DNA, the CDR3 is TGCGCCAGCAGCACTGGGACTAGCGGGAGAGCGGCCTACGAGCAGTACTTC. Drawing the rest from reference TRBV5-1 and TRBJ2-7, the complete variable domain is KAGVTQTPRYLIKTRGQQVTLSCSPISGHRSVSWYQQTPGQGLQFLFEYFSETQRNKGNFPGRFSGRQFSNSRSEMNVSTLELGDSALYLCASSTGTSGRAAYEQYFGPGTRLTVT.

This clonotype has more than one count but fewer than ten. This chain connects TRBV20-1 to TRBJ2-7; D perhaps matches TRBD2 (6 bases). CDR3 length equals 15 residues. With 6 bases removed from V and 3 bases from J, the gap between germline ends came to 21 bases. Germline V gives CDR1 DFQATT, CDR2 SNEGSKA (reference sequence). The chain's CDR3 is CSAQGLEGARYEQYF. CDR3 sequence (DNA): TGCAGTGCCCAGGGACTGGAAGGGGCCCGCTACGAGCAGTACTTC.

This clonotype has a handful of counts. CDR3 protein: CATRLGNQPQHF. As DNA, the CDR3 is TGTGCCACTCGACTCGGCAATCAGCCCCAGCATTTT. V gene TRBV2 combines with J gene TRBJ1-5; D ambiguous. Germline CDR1 reads SNHLY; CDR2 reads FYNNEI. There are 12 residues in the CDR3. Deletions cut 10 bases from V and 2 bases from J, with 9 bases between.

This rearrangement joins TRBV12-3 or TRBV12-4 to TRBJ2-7, with 9 positions matching TRBD2. The CDR3 length is 15 residues. After removal of 7 bases from V and 4 bases from J, the junction contained 11 bases not matched to a gene. The DNA of the CDR3 is TGTGCCAGCACCCGTCGGGCTAGCGGGGCGTACGAGCAGTACTTC. This gives the protein CASTRRASGAYEQYF.

This chain links TRBV14 with TRBJ1-2; the D is unclear. The germline CDR1 and CDR2 sequences are SGHDN and FVKESK. V lost 0 bases to trimming and J lost 8 bases, with 10 bases between them. The CDR3 extends over 13 amino acids. CDR3 sequence (DNA): TGTGCCAGCAGCCAAGATATCGTGGGCGGCTACACCTTC. Protein product: CASSQDIVGGYTF. The full variable domain, in which reference TRBV14 and TRBJ1-2 provide the parts outside the CDR3, is EAGVTQFPSHSVIEKGQTVTLRCDPISGHDNLYWYRRVMGKEIKFLLHFVKESKQDESGMPNNRFLAERTGGTYSTLKVQPAELEDSGVYFCASSQDIVGGYTFGSGTRLTVV.

There are a few counts of this clonotype. The chain combines TRBV20-1 with TRBJ2-2; D perhaps matches TRBD2 (6 bases). V gave up 5 bases and J gave up 7 bases, with 14 bases separating them. The CDR3 covers 13 residues. CDR1 DFQATT and CDR2 SNEGSKA come from the germline V gene (reference sequence). CDR3 loop: CSAPLNGGGELFF. In DNA form, the CDR3 reads TGCAGTGCTCCCCTTAACGGGGGCGGGGAGCTGTTTTTT.

There are a few counts of this clonotype. The rearrangement joins TRBV7-9 to TRBJ2-7; D may be TRBD1 or TRBD2 (5 bases each). CDR3 size: 15 residues. The germline V and J ends were trimmed by 2 bases and 2 bases, with 13 bases remaining between them. Germline CDR1 reads SEHNR; CDR2 reads FQNEAQ (reference sequence). The CDR3 reads CASSLSPGRPYEQYF. The CDR3 coding sequence is TGTGCCAGCAGCTTAAGTCCGGGACGGCCCTACGAGCAGTACTTC.